This T cell receptor beta chain emerged from a study of CD8+ T cells in alopecia areata. Study in general: Among treated patients, oral tofacitinib was administered at 5 to 10 mg twice daily. General study results and limits: Scalp clonality and expanded CD8+ clones among the top 100 fell significantly with tofacitinib. Scalp sequencing captures resident alphabeta T cells of normal skin too.

The V gene's germline CDR1 is SGHDN and CDR2 FVKESK. Trimming removed 1 base from V and 1 base from J; junction bases left unmatched: 5. The CDR3 totals 16 residues. Following extraction, RNA underwent reverse transcription to cDNA, which served as the sequencing template. The data were produced by immunoSEQ multiplex PCR, yet TCRdb's version contains in-frame clones alone and is incomplete. This table has some 220,000 clones, under 60% appearing once. Comment on this clone: Antigen specificity is unknown.

As for treatment: oral pan-JAK inhibitor, 5-10 mg twice daily. Peripheral blood and lesional scalp punch biopsies came from alopecia areata patients. Here the sequenced sample was CD4+ T cells sorted from blood, taken at week 4, from a patient treated with tofacitinib. The TCR was taken from a human donor with alopecia areata. J is TRBJ1-1 and V is TRBV14; TRBD1 aligns across 8 bases. The CDR3 sequence is CASSQVGTGPNTEAFF. The CDR3 DNA sequence: TGTGCCAGCAGCCAAGTAGGGACAGGTCCGAACACTGAAGCTTTCTTT. Full variable domain (rest looked up from reference TRBV14 and TRBJ1-1): EAGVTQFPSHSVIEKGQTVTLRCDPISGHDNLYWYRRVMGKEIKFLLHFVKESKQDESGMPNNRFLAERTGGTYSTLKVQPAELEDSGVYFCASSQVGTGPNTEAFFGQGTRLTVV.